These 22 T cell receptor beta chains share one sample of origin, sequenced in a study of T cells in Graves' hyperthyroidism and ophthalmopathy. Researchers amplified the TCR beta CDR3 regions from RNA transcripts. The HTBI primer set drove a first-round RT-PCR of the TCR CDR3. Via MiXCR, TCRdb re-called the multiplex PCR reads, giving one row per CDR3 protein. The sample lists around 300,000 distinct CDR3 sequences, about 14% seen once, with around 7.9% in the top ten. The sequenced sample was blood. The receptors here all came from a woman under 40 with Graves' hyperthyroidism that later progressed to Graves' ophthalmopathy.

This clonotype was seen many times. The chain carries TRBV29-1 and TRBJ2-1; tentatively, D is TRBD2 (5 bases). V lost 6 bases to trimming and J lost 5 bases, with 11 bases between them. Germline values: CDR1 SQVTM, CDR2 ANQGSEA. The CDR3 length is 12 residues. The CDR3 bases are TGCAGCGTCGGGGTAGGGAACAATGAGCAGTTCTTC. Translated, it gives CSVGVGNNEQFF.

The chain joins TRBV6-1 to TRBJ2-1; 9 bases fit TRBD2. The CDR3 spans 17 residues. CDR1 is MNHNS and CDR2 is SASEGT in the germline V gene. J gave up 5 bases and V 2 bases, and 10 bases lay outside the gene matches. The CDR3 DNA follows: TGTGCCAGCAGTGAACCCCCATGGCGGGAGGGCCACAATGAGCAGTTCTTC. Encoded protein: CASSEPPWREGHNEQFF.

This rearrangement joins TRBV15 to TRBJ1-6, with D maybe TRBD1 (5 bases). This CDR3 spans 13 amino acids. Germline V gene sequence: CDR1 LNHNV, CDR2 YYDKDF (reference sequence). V lost 6 bases and J 7 bases, leaving 10 bases between the germline ends. CDR3 residues: CATRGTENSPLHF. The CDR3 DNA follows: TGTGCCACCAGGGGGACGGAGAATTCACCCCTCCACTTT.

Many counts were recorded for this clonotype. It is unclear where the CDR3 begins or ends on the DNA, so no DNA is shown, and the CDR3 is as TCRdb lists it. The V call is TRBV28, the J call TRBJ2-7; the table calls TRBD1, which could not be checked here. Germline CDR1 is MDHEN and CDR2 is SYDVKM. The CDR3 length is 14 residues, termini included. The CDR3 reads CASSSSDRDYEQYF.

This clonotype came up many times. The J gene is TRBJ2-5, the V gene TRBV12-3 or TRBV12-4; TRBD1 agrees at 7 bases. The V and J ends lost 0 bases and 9 bases, in that order; junction bases with no gene match: 1. CDR3 length: 12 amino acids. The CDR3 nucleotides read TGTGCCAGCAGTTTAGCGCAGGGGGCCCAGTACTTC. Its protein product is CASSLAQGAQYF.

This clonotype has ten or more counts. The chain links TRBV2 to TRBJ2-2; no definite D call. The CDR3 loop spans 13 amino acids. Trimming removed 5 bases at V and 2 bases at J, with 6 bases between. Germline values: CDR1 SNHLY, CDR2 FYNNEI. CDR3 in amino acids: CASSNLNTGELFF. CDR3 sequence (DNA): TGTGCCAGCAGTAATCTAAACACCGGGGAGCTGTTTTTT.

This clonotype has at least ten counts. V usage is TRBV20-1 and J usage is TRBJ1-1; D call uncertain. Germline loops: CDR1 DFQATT, CDR2 SNEGSKA (reference sequence). The CDR3 consists of 15 residues. V was cut by 0 bases and J by 8 bases, with 19 bases left in between. This CDR3 reads CSARDRRVMGGEAFF. The CDR3 bases are TGCAGTGCTAGAGATCGGAGGGTCATGGGCGGCGAAGCTTTCTTT.

This clonotype has at least ten counts. The V gene is TRBV24-1, the J gene TRBJ1-2, with D possibly matching TRBD1 (5 bases). V lost 7 bases and J lost 4, with 12 bases in between. Germline V gene data show CDR1 as KGHDR and CDR2 as SFDVKD. This CDR3 comprises 13 residues. The CDR3 protein is CATSQGGGYGYTF. CDR3 nucleotides: TGTGCCACCAGCCAGGGTGGAGGCTATGGCTACACCTTC.

This clonotype was recorded at least ten times. DNA for the CDR3: TGTGCCAGCAGCCTCGGACTAGCGGTATACAATGAGCAGTTCTTC. Encoded protein: CASSLGLAVYNEQFF. The gene calls are TRBV7-9 and TRBJ2-1; 10 positions agree with TRBD2. The germline gives CDR1 SEHNR, CDR2 FQNEAQ (reference sequence). This CDR3 is built from 15 residues. Trimming removed 5 bases from V and 4 bases from J; junction bases left unmatched: 5.

V gene TRBV12-3 or TRBV12-4 combines with J gene TRBJ2-4; TRBD2 might be the D (5 bases). There are 12 residues in the CDR3. Trimming took off 4 bases at V and 13 bases at J, with 14 bases between the two ends. Here the CDR3 DNA reads TGTGCCAGCAGTTATTTGGCGGACTTACAGTACTTC. It is translated as CASSYLADLQYF.

This clonotype showed up many times. The chain joins TRBV7-9 to TRBJ2-5; 7 bases match TRBD2. This CDR3 contains 15 residues. Germline CDR1 SEHNR, CDR2 FQNEAQ (reference sequence). The ends lost 5 bases at V and 5 bases at J; junction bases unmatched: 11. The CDR3 region has the DNA TGTGCCAGCAGCCTCGGACTAGTAGGTTTGGAGACCCAGTACTTC. Translation gives CASSLGLVGLETQYF.

The chain employs TRBV5-1 and TRBJ2-5; D gene ambiguous. Trimming shortened V by 3 bases and J by 2 bases, and 14 bases separated the two germline ends. CDR3 length equals 15 residues. CDR1 is SGHRS and CDR2 is YFSETQ in the germline V gene. The CDR3 reads CASSSRAARQETQYF. CDR3 nucleotides: TGCGCCAGCAGCTCCCGGGCGGCGCGGCAAGAGACCCAGTACTTC. The full variable domain, its missing parts supplied by reference TRBV5-1 and TRBJ2-5, is KAGVTQTPRYLIKTRGQQVTLSCSPISGHRSVSWYQQTPGQGLQFLFEYFSETQRNKGNFPGRFSGRQFSNSRSEMNVSTLELGDSALYLCASSSRAARQETQYFGPGTRLLVL.

The chain has TRBV5-4 and TRBJ1-1; D is unresolved. The CDR3 totals 15 residues. Trimming pared 0 bases from V and 1 base from J, leaving 10 bases between. From germline, CDR1 is SGHNT and CDR2 YYREEE (reference sequence). The CDR3 sequence: CASSLEYGANTEAFF. CDR3 bases: TGTGCCAGCAGCTTGGAGTACGGAGCGAACACTGAAGCTTTCTTT.

This clonotype was observed many times. DNA for the CDR3: TGTGCCAGCAGTTTGGGGGACAGGCAGGGGCCTGAAGCTTTCTTT. Amino acid sequence: CASSLGDRQGPEAFF. This chain connects TRBV12-3 or TRBV12-4 to TRBJ1-1; 8 bases fit TRBD1. The trim removed 3 bases at V and 6 bases at J, leaving 9 bases unmatched. The CDR3 consists of 15 residues.

This clonotype was counted only a few times. This chain links TRBV5-1 with TRBJ2-3; D is undetermined. The ends were cut back, 4 bases at V and 2 bases at J, with 5 bases in the middle. Germline loops: CDR1 SGHRS, CDR2 YFSETQ. The CDR3 runs to 12 residues. CDR3 coding DNA: TGCGCCAGCAGCACAGACACAGATACGCAGTATTTT. Translation gives CASSTDTDTQYF.

This clonotype has ten or more counts. This chain joins TRBV12-3 or TRBV12-4 and TRBJ2-3, with D perhaps TRBD1 (5 bases). Trimming took 7 bases from V and 6 from J, leaving 8 bases between them. CDR3 size: 11 residues. CDR3 loop: CASTPGDTQYF. The CDR3 coding sequence is TGTGCCAGCACCCCAGGGGATACGCAGTATTTT.

This clonotype was seen a handful of times. This chain uses TRBV10-3 with TRBJ2-3, with 8 bases identical to TRBD1. The CDR3 is 14 amino acids. Germline values: CDR1 ENHRY, CDR2 SYGVKD. J gave up 2 bases and V 4 bases, and 2 bases lay outside the gene matches. As DNA, the CDR3 is TGTGCCATCAGTGCGGGACAGGTCACAGATACGCAGTATTTT. Encoded protein: CAISAGQVTDTQYF.

This clonotype was observed at least ten times. V gene TRBV5-1 combines with J gene TRBJ2-1; D may be TRBD1 (5 bases). This CDR3 has 13 residues. V lost 5 bases to trimming and J lost 4 bases, with 10 bases between them. Looked up from germline, CDR1 is SGHRS and CDR2 is YFSETQ. The CDR3, as DNA: TGCGCCAGCAGTCTGACAGAATACAATGAGCAGTTCTTC. This gives the protein CASSLTEYNEQFF.

This clonotype has just a few counts. This chain uses TRBV7-9 with TRBJ2-6, with D unresolved. This CDR3 comprises 17 residues. CDR1 and CDR2 from the germline V gene are SEHNR and FQNEAQ (reference sequence). Between the trimmed V and J ends, which lost 6 bases and 1 base, there was a span of 16 bases. This CDR3 is CASSPSPWMSGANVLTF. CDR3 nucleotides: TGTGCCAGCAGTCCGAGCCCTTGGATGTCTGGGGCCAACGTCCTGACTTTC.

The chain employs TRBV4-2 and TRBJ2-3; 7 bases match TRBD1. Germline-derived CDR1 and CDR2 are LGHNA and YNFKEQ. The CDR3 has 16 amino acids. V trimming: 4 bases; J trimming: 0 bases; junction bases outside the gene matches: 7. CDR3 sequence reads: CASSPSRQGSTDTQYF. CDR3 nucleotide sequence: TGTGCCAGCAGCCCGTCCCGACAGGGAAGCACAGATACGCAGTATTTT.

This clonotype was counted at least ten times. This sequence joins TRBV2 and TRBJ1-2; D ambiguous. The V and J ends lost 8 bases and 2 bases respectively, with 15 bases between them. From germline, CDR1 is SNHLY and CDR2 FYNNEI. CDR3 size: 14 residues. The DNA of the CDR3 is TGTGCCAGCCCCGACGGAGGAGGGAACTATGGCTACACCTTC. Protein product: CASPDGGGNYGYTF.

This clonotype was seen many times. The V gene is TRBV9, the J gene TRBJ2-7; D remains ambiguous. CDR1 and CDR2 (germline): SGDLS, YYNGEE. This CDR3 has 13 residues. The V and J ends lost 4 bases and 3 bases respectively, with 11 bases between them. In nucleotides, the CDR3 is TGTGCCAGCAGCCCACCCCAAGGCTACGAGCAGTACTTC. Its translation: CASSPPQGYEQYF.